Sequencing of this T cell receptor (beta chain) was carried out in a study of blood T cell repertoires in COVID-19. At the level of the study: T cells, B-cell-depleted T cells, or PBMCs supplied cDNA or gDNA.

The age range of participants was 18 to 89 years, with residence in around 22 US areas. Self-reported history from a screening survey and questionnaire set each donor's cohort. Donors in Cohort 3 who had recovered were those with two negative PCRs, healthcare professional clearance, or resolution of their symptoms. Germline CDR1 and CDR2: LNHDA and SQIVND (reference sequence). V lost 3 bases, J lost 4 bases, and 9 bases lay in between. There are 13 residues in the CDR3. Profiled with immunoSEQ multiplex PCR; TCRdb holds only in-frame clones, not every one. Of a few hundred thousand clones listed, more than 85% are singletons.

The chain is built from TRBV19 and TRBJ1-1; no clear D gene. Sequencing used PBMCs or T cells enriched from blood (not recorded which). The clonotype originates from a woman aged 25-40 years who had recovered from COVID-19. This chain's CDR3 is CASSIKGSTEAFF. In DNA, the CDR3 is TGTGCCAGTAGTATTAAAGGGAGCACTGAAGCTTTCTTT.